The source of this TCR beta chain is a study of shared clonotypes between healthy human individuals. At the level of the study: Each donor's CD4 naive and CD4 memory cells filled three plates apiece, CD8 naive two, and CD8 memory one. Whole-study results and caveats: The researchers took only blood, and tissue repertoires probably look different. The study found 4.5% to 6% of naive CD4 clonotypes shared across a few donors.

Sequenced by immunoSEQ multiplex PCR; TCRdb stores in-frame clones only, minus some. Counted here are about 1.4 million clones, 96% occurring once; the ten biggest clones make up approximately 1.2%. About this clone itself: Its specificity is not known.

This CDR3 has 14 amino acids. V was trimmed by 1 base and J by 1 base, leaving 7 bases between them. Looked up from germline, CDR1 is LNHDA and CDR2 is SQIVND (reference sequence). The receptor was derived from a young man in good health. The chain has TRBV19 and TRBJ1-1; D uncertain. Sequencing was done on a sample of naive CD4+ T cells sorted from blood. Described subset: CD45RA+ positively selected. The CDR3 protein is CASSIGPTNTEAFF. CDR3 nucleotide sequence: TGTGCCAGTAGTATAGGACCGACGAACACTGAAGCTTTCTTT. The variable domain in full, with the rest retrieved from reference TRBV19 and TRBJ1-1, is DGGITQSPKYLFRKEGQNVTLSCEQNLNHDAMYWYRQDPGQGLRLIYYSQIVNDFQKGDIAEGYSVSREKKESFPLTVTSAQKNPTAFYLCASSIGPTNTEAFFGQGTRLTVV.